The 9 T cell receptor beta chains presented below share a single source sample, sequenced in a study of T cell responses to AZD1222 COVID-19 vaccine. This table comes from immunoSEQ multiplex PCR, and its TCRdb copy is limited to in-frame clones, with some not included. The sample has around 100,000 clones; approximately 91% are singletons. This sample comprised peripheral blood, obtained on day 0 of AZD1222 vaccination. The receptors come from an adult in good health.

The V and J genes are TRBV29-1 and TRBJ2-5; possibly TRBD2 for D (5 bases). Germline assignment: CDR1 SQVTM and CDR2 ANQGSEA. Trimming removed 3 bases at V and 4 bases at J, with 12 bases between. CDR3 size: 13 residues. CDR3 amino acids: CSVDRGKGETQYF. CDR3 coding DNA: TGCAGCGTTGACCGGGGAAAGGGAGAGACCCAGTACTTC.

This chain links TRBV5-4 with TRBJ1-4, with D possibly matching TRBD1 (5 bases). Germline CDR1 SGHNT, CDR2 YYREEE (reference sequence). The CDR3 has 14 residues. V gave up 4 bases and J gave up 8 bases, with 15 bases separating them. The CDR3 bases are TGTGCCAGCAGCCCGGGCAGGGACGGAGAAAAACTGTTTTTT. Translation gives CASSPGRDGEKLFF.

The chain couples TRBV7-6 to TRBJ1-4; TRBD1 aligns across 9 bases. Germline V lookup: CDR1 SGHVS, CDR2 FNYEAQ. This CDR3 spans 15 amino acids. The V segment lost 4 bases and the J segment 5 bases; nucleotides outside the gene matches: 5. CDR3 loop: CASSYRTGANEKLFF. The CDR3 bases are TGTGCCAGCAGCTACCGGACAGGGGCAAATGAAAAACTGTTTTTT.

This chain links TRBV5-1 with TRBJ2-1; unclear D gene. CDR1 and CDR2 (germline): SGHRS, YFSETQ. The V and J ends lost 4 bases and 8 bases respectively, with 7 bases between them. There are 11 residues in the CDR3. The CDR3 DNA reads as TGCGCCAGCAGCACTGGGGATGAGCAGTTCTTC. The encoded protein is CASSTGDEQFF.

V gene TRBV6-1 combines with J gene TRBJ2-3; D is possibly TRBD1 (6 bases). Trimming took 2 bases from V and 7 from J, leaving 19 bases between them. The germline V gene has CDR1 MNHNS and CDR2 SASEGT. CDR3 length: 16 amino acids. The CDR3 loop is CASSERAETGSHTQYF. As DNA, the CDR3 is TGTGCCAGCAGTGAAAGGGCCGAGACAGGCAGCCATACGCAGTATTTT.

V gene TRBV5-1 combines with J gene TRBJ2-7; 7 bases fit TRBD2. The CDR3 runs to 16 residues. Germline V CDR1 and CDR2: SGHRS, YFSETQ. Trimming took 1 base from V and 0 from J; bases not matched to a gene: 7. The CDR3 loop reads CASSLTPGTNSYEQYF. The CDR3 nucleotides are TGCGCCAGCAGCTTGACCCCAGGGACTAACTCCTACGAGCAGTACTTC.

In the case of this clone: Since no conserved phenylalanine or tryptophan closes the CDR3, a read error is the likely cause. The chain uses TRBV6-6 and TRBJ1-6; no reliable D call. Trimming took 0 bases from V and 9 from J, leaving 9 bases between them. CDR3 length: 14 amino acids. The germline gives CDR1 MNHNY, CDR2 SVGAGI (reference sequence). CDR3 nucleotide sequence: TGTGCCAGCAGTTACTCGTTAGGGAGTTCACCCCTCCACCTT. Residues: CASSYSLGSSPLHL.

The rearrangement links TRBV5-1 to TRBJ2-2; D is uncertain. CDR1 SGHRS and CDR2 YFSETQ come from the germline V gene. V was pared by 2 bases and J by 4 bases, with 12 bases between. The CDR3 is 15 amino acids. The CDR3 spells CASSLGLAFTGELFF. The CDR3 DNA is TGCGCCAGCAGCTTAGGGCTCGCATTCACCGGGGAGCTGTTTTTT.

A few counts support this clone. The rearrangement links TRBV23-1 to TRBJ2-3; D is uncertain. TRBV23-1 is classed as an ORF, of uncertain function. V dropped 6 bases and J dropped 1 base, with 8 bases sitting between them. This CDR3 contains 13 residues. The DNA of the CDR3 is TGCGCCAGCAGGGTTACACGCACAGATACGCAGTATTTT. It codes for CASRVTRTDTQYF.